This T cell receptor beta chain came from a study of blood T cell repertoires in COVID-19. Here immunoSEQ multiplex PCR was the method, and the copy in TCRdb shows in-frame clones only, minus some. The repertoire holds approximately 200,000 clones, with more than 75% as singletons. Adults between about 18 and 89 years of age took part from 24 US areas. Participant-given clinical history determined each cohort assignment. CDR1 is MNHEY and CDR2 is SVGAGI in the germline V gene. Deletions cut 7 bases from V and 5 bases from J, with 15 bases between. This CDR3 region has 14 residues. The gene calls are TRBV6-5 and TRBJ2-1; D is ambiguous. The sample taken for sequencing was PBMCs or T cells enriched from blood (not recorded which). The TCR sequence derives from a man aged 25-40 years in a cohort exposed to, infected with or recovered from COVID-19 (not recorded which). Here the CDR3 DNA reads TGTGCCAGCAATAAGGAGCGAGTGGACAATGAGCAGTTCTTC. It translates to CASNKERVDNEQFF.